This TCR beta chain was retrieved from a study of cytomegalovirus exposure and HLA in healthy donors. Findings and limits, study-wide: In a later analysis, specific HLA alleles were associated with some 16,000 TCR beta sequences at a 0.05 false discovery rate. In all likelihood, a cluster of highly shared sequence variants was a sequencing artifact. Most TCR sequences showed up rarely, but some public TCRs showed up in many donors.

A remark on this clone: The antigen is not known.

V was pared by 10 bases and J by 3 bases, with 23 bases between. Germline V gene data show CDR1 as SGHDN and CDR2 as FVKESK. This CDR3 comprises 16 residues. With 60 Vbeta and 13 Jbeta primers, the PCR was carried out. Data came from immunoSEQ multiplex PCR; TCRdb stores just in-frame clones and leaves some out. The sample has fewer than 200,000 clones, about four fifths seen once. V usage is TRBV14 and J usage is TRBJ2-3; tentative D call: TRBD2 (6 bases). The receptor was isolated from a woman aged 18 to 35 in good health and CMV-seronegative. The material sequenced was PBMCs. CDR3 nucleotides: TGTGCCACCAATACCCCGAGCTTGGGAGGAACAGATACGCAGTATTTT. Translating gives CATNTPSLGGTDTQYF.